The next 9 T cell receptor beta chains were all read from a single sample in a study of vaccination effects on CD4 cells after COVID-19. Within the ViraFEST assay, antigen-specific CD4+ T cells underwent expansion with viral peptide pools prior to sequencing. The culture ran for around 10 days before CD4+ T cells were isolated. Every participant took two doses of the BNT162b2 or mRNA-1273 vaccine. Their antigen targets remain unknown. The data were produced by immunoSEQ multiplex PCR, yet TCRdb's version contains in-frame clones alone and is incomplete. The table lists tens of thousands of clones, 55% to 75% of them singletons. The sample in question was CD4+ T cells from PBMCs cultured with HCoV-NL63 spike peptides, obtained after COVID-19 vaccination. The receptors were gathered from a human donor who received a COVID-19 vaccine.

V and J are TRBV19 and TRBJ2-6; D possibly corresponds to TRBD2 (5 bases). The CDR3 consists of 14 residues. Trimming cost V 7 bases and J 4 bases, with 11 bases left between them. Germline-derived CDR1 and CDR2 are LNHDA and SQIVND (reference sequence). The CDR3 loop is CASIRRAGANVLTF. The CDR3 bases are TGTGCCAGTATTAGGCGGGCCGGGGCCAACGTCCTGACTTTC.

The rearrangement links TRBV7-9 to TRBJ1-5; D is unresolved. V was trimmed by 6 bases and J by 2 bases, leaving 8 bases between them. This CDR3 comprises 13 residues. Germline CDR1 SEHNR, CDR2 FQNEAQ (reference sequence). The CDR3 bases are TGTGCCAGCAGTCCGGAGGGCAATCAGCCCCAGCATTTT. This encodes CASSPEGNQPQHF.

In its sample, this clone was seen a few times. The chain joins TRBV28 to TRBJ2-4; tentative D call: TRBD2 (7 bases). The V end lost 3 bases, the J end lost 0 bases, and 9 bases lay between the germline ends. Germline V gene lookup returns CDR1 MDHEN and CDR2 SYDVKM. The CDR3 consists of 15 residues. Here the CDR3 DNA reads TGTGCCAGCAGTTTCGGGGGGCTAGCCAAAAACATTCAGTACTTC. This translates into CASSFGGLAKNIQYF.

This clone is a singleton in its sample. The rearrangement links TRBV3-1 (or the pseudogene TRBV3-2) to TRBJ2-4, with 7 bases that match TRBD1. The CDR3 sequence is 14 residues long. Germline V lookup: CDR1 LGHDT, CDR2 YNNKEL (reference sequence). V gave up 5 bases and J gave up 1 base; unmatched junction bases: 2. CDR3 nucleotide sequence: TGTGCCAGCAGCACACAGGGGGCCAAAAACATTCAGTACTTC. Protein: CASSTQGAKNIQYF.

This clone has a handful of counts. The rearrangement uses TRBV5-1 and TRBJ2-2, with a tentative D call TRBD1 (6 bases). The germline V and J ends were trimmed by 3 bases and 8 bases, with 11 bases remaining between them. The CDR3 sequence is 13 residues long. Germline loops: CDR1 SGHRS, CDR2 YFSETQ. In DNA, the CDR3 is TGCGCCAGCAGCTCCAGGGGCGGGGGGGAGCTGTTTTTT. Its translation is CASSSRGGGELFF. Variable domain in full (rest from reference TRBV5-1 and TRBJ2-2): KAGVTQTPRYLIKTRGQQVTLSCSPISGHRSVSWYQQTPGQGLQFLFEYFSETQRNKGNFPGRFSGRQFSNSRSEMNVSTLELGDSALYLCASSSRGGGELFFGEGSRLTVL.

V usage is TRBV4-1 and J usage is TRBJ1-5; D may be TRBD1 (6 bases). The CDR3 spans 16 residues. The germline CDR1 and CDR2 sequences are MGHRA and YSYEKL. V dropped 0 bases and J dropped 6 bases, with 15 bases sitting between them. The CDR3 coding sequence is TGCGCCAGCAGCCAAGAAACAGGGATATTCAGTCAGCCCCAGCATTTT. As protein: CASSQETGIFSQPQHF.

The chain combines TRBV7-8 with TRBJ1-3; D is unresolved. The CDR3 consists of 16 residues. Deletions cut 5 bases from V and 0 bases from J, with 14 bases between. Germline V gives CDR1 SGHVS, CDR2 FQNEAQ. The CDR3 loop reads CASSLDRVFSGNTIYF. Written as DNA, the CDR3 is TGTGCCAGCAGCCTTGACCGGGTTTTCTCTGGAAACACCATATATTTT.

This chain uses TRBV12-3 or TRBV12-4 with TRBJ1-5; D is undetermined. V lost 6 bases to trimming and J lost 1 base, with 4 bases between them. This CDR3 contains 12 residues. The CDR3 region has the DNA TGTGCCAGCAGCCGGAGCAATCAGCCCCAGCATTTT. Translated, it gives CASSRSNQPQHF.

This chain joins TRBV6-5 and TRBJ2-7; no definite D call. V shed 2 bases and J shed 0 bases, with 11 bases lying between them. The germline CDR1 and CDR2 sequences are MNHEY and SVGAGI. CDR3 length: 15 residues. The CDR3 nucleotides read TGTGCCAGCAGTTACCTCGACCACTCCTCCTACGAGCAGTACTTC. Translated, it gives CASSYLDHSSYEQYF.